These 6 T cell receptor beta chains were all obtained from the same sample, sequenced in a study of OX40 agonist ivuxolimab in advanced cancers. This table comes from immunoSEQ multiplex PCR, and its TCRdb copy is limited to in-frame clones, with some not included. Among 65,000 to 85,000 clones listed, about 87% were seen once. The material sequenced was CD4+ or CD8+ T cells sorted from blood, taken in a trial of the OX40 agonist ivuxolimab. The receptors were gathered from an adult with an advanced solid tumor such as melanoma, head and neck, liver or kidney cancer.

This sequence joins TRBV5-4 and TRBJ2-3; the D gene is possibly TRBD2 (6 bases). Germline CDR1 and CDR2: SGHNT and YYREEE (reference sequence). The germline V and J ends were trimmed by 0 bases and 6 bases, with 11 bases remaining between them. The CDR3 runs 14 residues. CDR3 residues: CASSLETRADTQYF. CDR3 DNA: TGTGCCAGCAGCTTGGAGACTAGGGCGGATACGCAGTATTTT.

This clone was counted a single time. The genes are TRBV4-2 and TRBJ2-7; 8 bases align to TRBD1. The V gene's germline CDR1 is LGHNA and CDR2 YNFKEQ. Trimming removed 2 bases from V and 3 bases from J; junction bases left unmatched: 9. This CDR3 spans 16 amino acids. In DNA form, the CDR3 reads TGTGCCAGCAGCCAACTCGACAGGGGAAGGAACTACGAGCAGTACTTC. Translation: CASSQLDRGRNYEQYF.

A single count supports this clone. The rearrangement uses TRBV28 and TRBJ1-3; the D gene is possibly TRBD1 (5 bases). Trimming left V 4 bases short and J 4 bases short, with 14 bases between. Looked up from germline, CDR1 is MDHEN and CDR2 is SYDVKM. The CDR3 has 15 residues. CDR3 DNA: TGTGCCAGCAGTTCTACAGGTAGGAGGGGAAACACCATATATTTT. It encodes CASSSTGRRGNTIYF. Supplemented by reference TRBV28 and TRBJ1-3, the full variable domain reads DVKVTQSSRYLVKRTGEKVFLECVQDMDHENMFWYRQDPGLGLRLIYFSYDVKMKEKGDIPEGYSVSREKKERFSLILESASTNQTSMYLCASSSTGRRGNTIYFGEGSWLTVV.

This chain uses TRBV11-2 with TRBJ2-5; D is uncertain. The germline V gene has CDR1 SGHAT and CDR2 FQNNGV. V lost 6 bases and J lost 7, with 15 bases in between. The CDR3 is 13 amino acids. Here the CDR3 reads CASRFGGVGTQYF. DNA for the CDR3: TGTGCCAGCAGGTTCGGCGGTGTAGGGACCCAGTACTTC.

The genes are TRBV11-3 and TRBJ2-3, with TRBD1 matching over 10 bases. The CDR3 runs to 16 residues. The V segment lost 0 bases and the J segment 6 bases; nucleotides outside the gene matches: 6. The germline CDR1 and CDR2 sequences are SGHNT and YENEEA. The CDR3 protein is CASSLDGDRGDDTQYF. In DNA form, the CDR3 reads TGTGCCAGCAGCTTAGACGGGGACAGGGGTGACGATACGCAGTATTTT.

This clone occurred once. The V gene is TRBV27, the J gene TRBJ2-7; 7 bases are shared with TRBD1. The CDR3 spans 15 residues. V was clipped by 5 bases and J by 9 bases; unmatched bases: 16. CDR1 is MNHEY and CDR2 is SMNVEV in the germline V gene (reference sequence). The CDR3 DNA is TGTGCCAGCAGTCGCTCGACAGGGCCCCTCCTCGGGCAGTACTTC. This codes for CASSRSTGPLLGQYF.